A single sample is the source of the 8 T cell receptor beta chains below, sequenced in a study of T cell repertoires and HLA-DP antigens. After around 15 days' expansion, CD4+ cells were restimulated about 23 h with HeLa expressing allogeneic DPB1. Cells were stimulated with HeLa cells transduced with HLA-DPA1/DPB1, HLA-DM, invariant chain and CD80. Profiling relied on immunoSEQ multiplex PCR, and the TCRdb table lists in-frame clones only, not all of them. The data contain 1,500 to 2,000 clones, more than 75% of them singletons. Sequenced sample: CD137- CD4+ T cells from cultured PBMCs. The receptors were gathered from a man over 45 in good health and CMV-seronegative.

This chain uses TRBV7-8 with TRBJ1-5, with D perhaps TRBD1 (5 bases). This CDR3 has 16 amino acids. Trimming took 5 bases from V and 0 from J, leaving 14 bases between them. Germline CDR1 reads SGHVS; CDR2 reads FQNEAQ. The CDR3 reads CASSPRGQYSNQPQHF. CDR3 DNA: TGTGCCAGCAGCCCCCGGGGCCAGTATAGCAATCAGCCCCAGCATTTT. Together with reference TRBV7-8 and TRBJ1-5, the CDR3 gives the full variable domain: GAGVSQSPRYKVAKRGQDVALRCDPISGHVSLFWYQQALGQGPEFLTYFQNEAQLDKSGLPSDRFFAERPEGSVSTLKIQRTQQEDSAVYLCASSPRGQYSNQPQHFGDGTRLSIL.

The gene calls are TRBV5-1 and TRBJ2-7; 7 positions match TRBD1. The trim removed 5 bases at V and 3 bases at J, leaving 2 bases unmatched. This CDR3 comprises 12 residues. Germline lookup yields CDR1 SGHRS and CDR2 YFSETQ. The DNA for the CDR3 is TGCGCCAGCAGGCGACAGGGCTACGAGCAGTACTTC. Translating gives CASRRQGYEQYF. The variable domain in full, with the rest retrieved from reference TRBV5-1 and TRBJ2-7, is KAGVTQTPRYLIKTRGQQVTLSCSPISGHRSVSWYQQTPGQGLQFLFEYFSETQRNKGNFPGRFSGRQFSNSRSEMNVSTLELGDSALYLCASRRQGYEQYFGPGTRLTVT.

The CDR3 loop reads CASSLSAGGTQYF. CDR3 sequence (DNA): TGCGCCAGCAGCTTGTCGGCCGGGGGTACGCAGTATTTT. The chain is built from TRBV5-1 and TRBJ2-3; D is possibly TRBD2 (6 bases). This CDR3 is built from 13 residues. The V gene lost 1 base and the J gene lost 8 bases, with 11 bases spanning the gap. Germline V lookup: CDR1 SGHRS, CDR2 YFSETQ.

The V gene is TRBV30, the J gene TRBJ1-5, with D unclear. Trimming took 4 bases from V and 1 from J, leaving 8 bases between them. This CDR3 region has 13 residues. The germline V gene encodes CDR1 GTSNPN and CDR2 SVGIG (reference sequence). The CDR3 here is CAWTLDSNQPQHF. DNA for the CDR3: TGTGCCTGGACCCTAGACAGCAATCAGCCCCAGCATTTT.

The chain combines TRBV7-6 with TRBJ1-2; D call uncertain. This CDR3 is built from 16 residues. Germline V gene lookup returns CDR1 SGHVS and CDR2 FNYEAQ. Trimming removed 5 bases from V and 4 bases from J, with 20 bases in between. The CDR3 nucleotides read TGTGCCAGCAGCGAGGAGCATTCTCGAAAGACCTATGGCTACACCTTC. This encodes CASSEEHSRKTYGYTF.

The V call is TRBV5-4, the J call TRBJ2-4, with 9 bases fitting TRBD1. With V trimmed by 0 bases and J by 4 bases, 2 bases remained unmatched. Germline V gene data show CDR1 as SGHNT and CDR2 as YYREEE (reference sequence). The CDR3 runs 15 residues. For the CDR3, the DNA is TGTGCCAGCAGCTTGGAAGGACAGGGGAAAAACATTCAGTACTTC. Its protein product is CASSLEGQGKNIQYF.

This clone was recorded once. This chain joins TRBV30 and TRBJ2-2; 9 bases map to TRBD2. The trim removed 4 bases at V and 4 bases at J, leaving 4 bases unmatched. The CDR3 is 14 residues long. The germline CDR1 and CDR2 sequences are GTSNPN and SVGIG (reference sequence). CDR3 in amino acids: CAWTRGGPTGELFF. In DNA, the CDR3 is TGTGCCTGGACGCGGGGGGGGCCCACCGGGGAGCTGTTTTTT.

This chain links TRBV4-3 with TRBJ1-1; 11 bases are a match to TRBD1. The germline V gene encodes CDR1 LGHNA and CDR2 YSLEER. V trimming: 2 bases; J trimming: 5 bases; junction bases outside the gene matches: 4. This CDR3 has 15 amino acids. The CDR3 coding sequence is TGCGCCAGCAGCCAATGGGGACAGGGGGGAACTGAAGCTTTCTTT. Residues: CASSQWGQGGTEAFF.